The next 7 T cell receptor beta chains were all read from a single sample in a study of a mutant IDH1 vaccine in newly diagnosed glioma (dated by TCRdb to about 2021). Library construction relied on the immunoSEQ multiplex PCR assay. TCRdb's version of the immuneACCESS table is confined to in-frame rearrangements and falls short of the full clone set. An unresolved V gene accounts for under half of the shortfall where checked; the remainder is of unknown origin. The sample has about 36,000 clones on record, around 80% of them singletons. The ten largest account for over 12% of the sample. The antigens for these receptors are not known. This sample's time point label indicates: week 11, during vaccination. A 20-mer mutant IDH1 peptide at 300 micrograms in Montanide made up each vaccine dose, which was injected subcutaneously together with topical imiquimod. Sequenced material: peripheral blood mononuclear cells (PBMCs), taken from a glioma patient whose treatment included an IDH1 peptide vaccine. The receptors stem from a woman between 25 and 40 years old with glioma. Some clones in this sample may be carry-over from other donors' samples.

The rearrangement joins TRBV28 to TRBJ1-4, with D uncertain. This CDR3 comprises 13 residues. V was clipped by 4 bases and J by 8 bases, with 11 bases between them. The germline CDR1 and CDR2 sequences are MDHEN and SYDVKM. The CDR3 is CASSWAMGEKLFF. The CDR3 DNA follows: TGTGCCAGCAGTTGGGCAATGGGAGAAAAACTGTTTTTT.

The gene calls are TRBV2 and TRBJ1-2; 10 bases match TRBD1. This CDR3 comprises 14 residues. The J segment lost 8 bases and the V segment lost 6 bases, leaving 9 bases of the junction unmatched. From germline, CDR1 is SNHLY and CDR2 FYNNEI. The CDR3 sequence: CASRSSGQGRGYTF. The DNA for the CDR3 is TGTGCCAGCAGATCCTCGGGACAGGGGAGGGGCTACACCTTC.

The CDR3 sequence: CASSLGYRGWNTEAFF. For the CDR3, the DNA is TGTGCCAGCAGCTTAGGGTACAGGGGATGGAACACTGAAGCTTTCTTT. The chain employs TRBV11-2 and TRBJ1-1; 7 bases line up with TRBD1. There are 16 residues in the CDR3. Unmatched junction bases numbered 6, after V lost 1 base and J lost 1 base. Germline V CDR1 and CDR2: SGHAT, FQNNGV.

This clone came up once. Here the CDR3 reads CASSQDSLVTDTQYF. In nucleotides, the CDR3 is TGCGCCAGCAGCCAAGATAGCCTCGTCACAGATACGCAGTATTTT. V is TRBV4-1 and J is TRBJ2-3; D uncertain. Per germline, CDR1 MGHRA and CDR2 YSYEKL. Trimming left V 0 bases short and J 2 bases short, with 9 bases between. The CDR3 covers 15 residues.

The chain recombines TRBV9 with TRBJ2-5; perhaps TRBD2 as D (6 bases). The V and J ends lost 2 bases and 4 bases respectively, with 18 bases between them. In germline, CDR1 is SGDLS, CDR2 YYNGEE. This CDR3 has 16 amino acids. As DNA, the CDR3 is TGTGCCAGCAGCGTCTCCGGGACTCACTCTCCAGAGACCCAGTACTTC. Translating gives CASSVSGTHSPETQYF.

The chain links TRBV7-2 to TRBJ1-5; TRBD1 is a possible D gene (6 bases). The CDR3 spans 16 residues. Trimming stripped 6 bases from V and 0 bases from J, with 15 bases between. Germline-derived CDR1 and CDR2 are SGHTA and FQGNSA. CDR3 nucleotides: TGTGCCAGCAGTACAGGGTCGGGTTATAGCAATCAGCCCCAGCATTTT. It codes for CASSTGSGYSNQPQHF.

The chain is built from TRBV5-6 and TRBJ1-4, with D unresolved. V was trimmed by 4 bases and J by 0 bases, leaving 16 bases between them. The CDR3 sequence is 17 residues long. CDR1 and CDR2 from the germline V gene are SGHDT and YYEEEE. The CDR3 sequence: CASSAGLTSATNEKLFF. Here the CDR3 DNA reads TGTGCCAGCAGCGCGGGCCTCACTAGTGCAACTAATGAAAAACTGTTTTTT. Filled out from reference TRBV5-6 and TRBJ1-4, the complete variable domain reads DAGVTQSPTHLIKTRGQQVTLRCSPKSGHDTVSWYQQALGQGPQFIFQYYEEEERQRGNFPDRFSGHQFPNYSSELNVNALLLGDSALYLCASSAGLTSATNEKLFFGSGTQLSVL.